The present T cell receptor beta chain was sequenced within a study of sequential checkpoint blockade in melanoma (dated by TCRdb to between 2017 and 2020). At the level of the whole study: Using 1:1 randomization, the trial assigned patients either to first-line nivolumab followed by ipilimumab (arm A) or to ipilimumab followed by nivolumab (arm B). For 20 to 25 patients, matched tumor biopsies were taken both before treatment and at week 13, after single-agent nivolumab (arm A) or ipilimumab (arm B). Maintenance nivolumab came after each of the two trial sequences. TCRbeta immunosequencing was performed on DNA from fewer than 95 pretreatment melanoma tumor samples. Around 80% of the matched pre- and post-treatment tumor biopsy pairs came from the same lesion. Study-wide conclusions, independent of this receptor: Larger, independent patient cohorts are needed to validate the response-prediction model that combines TCR metrics and mutation burden. Within-arm analyses of tumor T-cell fraction were constrained by small sample sizes and reduced statistical power. Patients whose tumor T-cell fraction and clonality increased by week 13 were about 30 times more likely to achieve clinical benefit. Among patients in arm A, the nivolumab-first arm, pretreatment tumor TIL clonality was associated with response (P = .04). Tumor T-cell fraction and clonality were correlated with PD-L1 staining and CD8+ T-cell counts, but not with mutational load.

Reading the label with the study, this specimen's treatment or condition is: randomized to nivolumab then ipilimumab (arm A) or the reverse (arm B). Prior DNA-damaging chemotherapy had not been received by any trial patient. The samples were obtained from melanoma patients enrolled in CheckMate 064, an open-label, randomized phase II trial testing sequential checkpoint blockade. Genomic DNA from formalin-fixed paraffin-embedded (FFPE) tissue samples served as the input for tumor TCR sequencing. The immunoSEQ Assay was used to immunosequence TCRbeta CDR3 regions from genomic DNA. Before high-throughput sequencing, the genomic DNA was amplified using bias-controlled multiplex PCR. Turning to the authors' computational methods: To quantify the absolute abundance of each unique TCRbeta CDR3 region, the sequences were collapsed and filtered. Clonality was defined as 1 minus Pielou's evenness and was calculated using productive rearrangements only. Tumor T-cell fraction was calculated by normalizing TCRbeta template counts to the amount of usable DNA, which was estimated from several housekeeping genes. A previously published method was used to identify clones with significantly greater frequencies in on-treatment samples than in baseline samples. TCRdb limited this immuneACCESS table to in-frame rearrangements with V and J called. A share of clones is missing; checked studies link under half to unresolved V genes, and the rest is unexplained. V and J calls plus clone size are reproduced from that table; the DNA served to infer D and trimming. In this sample the table shows approximately 4,000 clones, less than 30% of which occur a single time. The top ten clonotypes cover around a quarter of the sample.

This clone was seen at least ten times. Its cognate antigen has yet to be identified. Per-base qualities were not stored, and no clone one base away is much larger. Taken from the germline V gene, the CDR1 and CDR2 loops are SGHNT and YENEEA. The CDR3 runs 14 amino acids, cysteine and phenylalanine included. The entry retains the CDR3 DNA only, 42 bases that are in frame from base 1. V ends up 2 bases short and J 4 bases short, with an unmatched junction base count of 2. The TCR sequence derives from a human donor with melanoma. This chain joins TRBV11-3 to TRBJ2-1; 7 junctional bases match TRBD2. The sequencing here drew on tumor tissue (inferred from file names), taken from a patient given nivolumab and ipilimumab in sequence. The CDR3: CASSLPGGYNEQFF. The DNA is TGTGCCAGCAGCTTACCCGGGGGGTACAATGAGCAGTTCTTC.